These T cell receptor beta chains were read from a single sample in a study of shared clonotypes between healthy human individuals. Generated by immunoSEQ multiplex PCR, the TCRdb table keeps only in-frame clones and is missing some. Here the sample spans approximately 1.1 million clones, 75% to 80% being singletons. The sequenced sample was memory CD4+ T cells from PBMCs. These receptors came from a man younger than 35 in good health. Some clones in this sample may be carry-over from other donors' samples. The CDR3 runs from the conserved cysteine through the conserved F or W. Not all rows give a size; the values are once, few, many and, for expanded clones, a class.

CDR3	V	size	J
CASGPGTESSRNTIYF	TRBV9	once	TRBJ1-3
CATSTGLAGREETQYF	TRBV15	.	TRBJ2-5
CASSSGTGAGEQYF	TRBV5-4	.	TRBJ2-7
CASSQSNSLRGGNTIYF	TRBV5-1	once	TRBJ1-3
CASSQDPGTSGGLRSDTQYF	TRBV4-2	.	TRBJ2-3
CASFPGQVYTEAFF	TRBV23-1	.	TRBJ1-1
CASSLLHSYEQYF	TRBV11-2	.	TRBJ2-7
CASSGGRAVEQFF	TRBV2	.	TRBJ2-1
CASSRSVNEKLFF	TRBV5-1	.	TRBJ1-4
CASSEQTDYQPQHF	TRBV2	.	TRBJ1-5
CASSLGGDYGYTF	TRBV7-9	.	TRBJ1-2
CASSLDGLNYGYTF	TRBV28	.	TRBJ1-2
CASRKTWGTGELFF	TRBV2	.	TRBJ2-2
CTAWGGQNTEAFF	TRBV29-1	few	TRBJ1-1
CASSDWLSNQPQHF	TRBV25-1	.	TRBJ1-5
CASSLKGGEYEQYF	TRBV5-1	.	TRBJ2-7
CASSLIGGGEQYF	TRBV5-6	.	TRBJ2-7
CASSKGAPSNNQPQHF	TRBV6-1	.	TRBJ1-5
CASSLNSRRGTGELFF	TRBV7-3	.	TRBJ2-2
CASSLGGRQGERNTQYF	TRBV7-9	.	TRBJ2-3
CASSLGAGSYEQYF	TRBV7-2	.	TRBJ2-7
CASSPPGSLNDEQFF	TRBV28	.	TRBJ2-1
CSVEDPLAGPTDTQYF	TRBV29-1	.	TRBJ2-3
CASSAGTGVGYTF	TRBV19	.	TRBJ1-2
CASSRLELAEGNTGELFF	TRBV9	.	TRBJ2-2
CASSLDGGSGSTDTQYF	TRBV7-8	.	TRBJ2-3
CASSSFEGTEAFF	TRBV11-1	.	TRBJ1-1
CASRGAAGTYNEQFF	TRBV5-1	.	TRBJ2-1
CASSSDRRNEQFF	TRBV7-8	.	TRBJ2-1
CASSVDSNTEAFF	TRBV9	.	TRBJ1-1
CASSQTGGNHEQYF	TRBV11-2	.	TRBJ2-7
CASSGTRLSYNEQFF	TRBV28	.	TRBJ2-1
CASSQLGGSHTIYF	TRBV4-3	few	TRBJ1-3
CASTPVGLAGLYEQYF	TRBV27	.	TRBJ2-7
CASRGSLYGYTF	TRBV6-1	once	TRBJ1-2
CASGTPGTYNQPQHF	TRBV19	.	TRBJ1-5
CASSLSVQPQHF	TRBV28	.	TRBJ1-5
CASSAGQGNYGYTF	TRBV9	.	TRBJ1-2
CASSLGSGSSDEQFF	TRBV5-1	.	TRBJ2-1
CASSLDLAKNIQYF	TRBV7-8	few	TRBJ2-4
CASVRQASSYEQYF	TRBV18	.	TRBJ2-7
CAGLAGDGGGELFF	TRBV30	.	TRBJ2-2
CASSLEGGNTGELFF	TRBV5-4	.	TRBJ2-2
CASSVGLAAYNEQFF	TRBV9	.	TRBJ2-1
CASSLGTGNTIYF	TRBV5-4	.	TRBJ1-3
CASKPPGSYEQYF	TRBV6-5	.	TRBJ2-7
CASSSVRDSGRIEQFF	TRBV6-5	.	TRBJ2-1
CASSQDWSSGANVLTF	TRBV7-9	.	TRBJ2-6
CASSLVWAMNTGELFF	TRBV28	.	TRBJ2-2
CASSYSRSYEQYF	TRBV6-6	.	TRBJ2-7
CASSPGQGAWNEQFF	TRBV18	few	TRBJ2-1
CASSLGRPTRGSYEQYF	TRBV27	.	TRBJ2-7
CASSLTSGSVNNEQFF	TRBV5-1	.	TRBJ2-1